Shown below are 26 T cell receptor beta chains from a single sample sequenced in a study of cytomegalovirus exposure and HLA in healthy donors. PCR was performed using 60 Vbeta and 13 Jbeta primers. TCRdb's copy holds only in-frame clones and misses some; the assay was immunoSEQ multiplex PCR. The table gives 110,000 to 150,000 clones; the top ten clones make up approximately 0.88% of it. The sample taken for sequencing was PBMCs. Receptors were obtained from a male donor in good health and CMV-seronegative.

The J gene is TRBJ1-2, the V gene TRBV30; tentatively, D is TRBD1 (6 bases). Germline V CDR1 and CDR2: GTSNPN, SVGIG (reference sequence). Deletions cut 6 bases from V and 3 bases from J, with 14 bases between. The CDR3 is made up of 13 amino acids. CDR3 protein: CACRGQIDYGYTF. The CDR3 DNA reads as TGTGCCTGCCGCGGACAGATCGACTATGGCTACACCTTC.

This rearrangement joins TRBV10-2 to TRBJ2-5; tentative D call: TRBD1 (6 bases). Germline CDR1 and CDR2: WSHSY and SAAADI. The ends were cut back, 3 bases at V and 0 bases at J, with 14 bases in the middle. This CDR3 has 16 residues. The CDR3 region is CASSDGTSMYQETQYF. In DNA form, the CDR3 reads TGCGCCAGCAGTGACGGGACATCGATGTACCAAGAGACCCAGTACTTC.

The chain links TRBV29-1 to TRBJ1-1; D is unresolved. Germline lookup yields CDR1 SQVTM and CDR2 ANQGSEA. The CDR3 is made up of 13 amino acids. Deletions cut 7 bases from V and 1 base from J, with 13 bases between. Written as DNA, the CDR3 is TGCAGCGCCCTCACGGGATGGAACACTGAAGCTTTCTTT. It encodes CSALTGWNTEAFF.

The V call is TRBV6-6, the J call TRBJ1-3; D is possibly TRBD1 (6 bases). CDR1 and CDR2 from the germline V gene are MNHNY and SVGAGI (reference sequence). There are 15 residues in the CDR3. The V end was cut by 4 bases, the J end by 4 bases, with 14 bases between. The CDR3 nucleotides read TGTGCCAGCAGTTGGGACACTAGGCCCGGAAACACCATATATTTT. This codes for CASSWDTRPGNTIYF.

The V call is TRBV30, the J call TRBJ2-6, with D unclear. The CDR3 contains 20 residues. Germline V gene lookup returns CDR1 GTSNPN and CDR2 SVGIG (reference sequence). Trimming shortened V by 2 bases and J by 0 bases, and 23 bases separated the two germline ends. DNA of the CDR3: TGTGCCTGGAGTCCCCACCCCCTCGGTTGGGCAAGCTCTGGGGCCAACGTCCTGACTTTC. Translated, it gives CAWSPHPLGWASSGANVLTF.

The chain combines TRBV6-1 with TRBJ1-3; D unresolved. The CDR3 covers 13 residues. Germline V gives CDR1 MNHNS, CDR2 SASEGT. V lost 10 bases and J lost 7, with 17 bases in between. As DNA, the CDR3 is TGTGCCACAAGCGTACTACTAAGGAACACCATATATTTT. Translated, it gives CATSVLLRNTIYF.

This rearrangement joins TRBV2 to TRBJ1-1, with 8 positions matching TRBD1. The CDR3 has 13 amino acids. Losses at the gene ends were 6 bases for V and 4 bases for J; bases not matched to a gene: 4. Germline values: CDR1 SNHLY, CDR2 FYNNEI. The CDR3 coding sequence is TGTGCCAGCAGAAGTACAGGGGGCACTGAAGCTTTCTTT. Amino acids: CASRSTGGTEAFF.

The DNA of the CDR3 is TGTGCCAGCAGCTCCCGGGGAGGAGTCGGTGAGACCCAGTACTTC. Amino acids: CASSSRGGVGETQYF. The rearrangement joins TRBV9 to TRBJ2-5; D possibly corresponds to TRBD2 (6 bases). This CDR3 is built from 15 residues. The V gene's germline CDR1 is SGDLS and CDR2 YYNGEE. Trimming removed 4 bases from V and 5 bases from J, with 18 bases in between.

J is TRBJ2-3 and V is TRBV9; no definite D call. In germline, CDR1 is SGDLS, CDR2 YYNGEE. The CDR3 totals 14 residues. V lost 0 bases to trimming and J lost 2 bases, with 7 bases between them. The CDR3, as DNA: TGTGCCAGCAGCGTAGTTGGCCACACAGATACGCAGTATTTT. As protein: CASSVVGHTDTQYF.

The CDR3 protein is CASSFGLVNEKLFF. DNA of the CDR3: TGTGCCAGCAGTTTCGGACTTGTTAATGAAAAACTGTTTTTT. This chain links TRBV27 with TRBJ1-4; D remains ambiguous. Per the germline V gene, CDR1 is MNHEY and CDR2 is SMNVEV (reference sequence). The CDR3 runs to 14 residues. Trimming left V 3 bases short and J 4 bases short, with 9 bases between.

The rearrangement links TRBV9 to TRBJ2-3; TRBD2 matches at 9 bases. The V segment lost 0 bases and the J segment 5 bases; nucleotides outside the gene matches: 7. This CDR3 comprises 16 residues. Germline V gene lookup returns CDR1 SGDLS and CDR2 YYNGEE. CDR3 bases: TGTGCCAGCAGCGTAGCGGCGGGGGGGAACGAAGATACGCAGTATTTT. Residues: CASSVAAGGNEDTQYF.

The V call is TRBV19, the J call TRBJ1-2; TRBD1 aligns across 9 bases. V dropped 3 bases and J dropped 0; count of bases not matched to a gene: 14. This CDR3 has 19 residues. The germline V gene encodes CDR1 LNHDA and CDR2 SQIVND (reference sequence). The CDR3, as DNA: TGTGCCAGTAGTATGGAATCGTGGGGACAGGGAGCCTCTAACTATGGCTACACCTTC. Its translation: CASSMESWGQGASNYGYTF.

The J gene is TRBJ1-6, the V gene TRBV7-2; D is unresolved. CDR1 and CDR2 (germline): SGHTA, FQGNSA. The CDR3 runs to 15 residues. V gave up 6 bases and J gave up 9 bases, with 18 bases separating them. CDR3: CASRVPSKSSSPLHF. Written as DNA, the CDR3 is TGTGCCAGCAGGGTGCCAAGTAAGAGTAGTTCACCCCTCCACTTT.

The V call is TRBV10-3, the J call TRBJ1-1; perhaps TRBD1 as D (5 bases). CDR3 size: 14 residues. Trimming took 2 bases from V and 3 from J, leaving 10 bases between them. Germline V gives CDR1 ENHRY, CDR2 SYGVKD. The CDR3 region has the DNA TGTGCCATCAGTGAGGGACGGGGGTACACTGAAGCTTTCTTT. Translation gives CAISEGRGYTEAFF.

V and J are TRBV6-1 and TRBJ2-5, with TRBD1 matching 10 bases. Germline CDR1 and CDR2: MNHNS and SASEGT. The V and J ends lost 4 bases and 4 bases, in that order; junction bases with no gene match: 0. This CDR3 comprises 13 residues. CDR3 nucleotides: TGTGCCAGCAGTGGGGACAGGGGAGAGACCCAGTACTTC. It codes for CASSGDRGETQYF.

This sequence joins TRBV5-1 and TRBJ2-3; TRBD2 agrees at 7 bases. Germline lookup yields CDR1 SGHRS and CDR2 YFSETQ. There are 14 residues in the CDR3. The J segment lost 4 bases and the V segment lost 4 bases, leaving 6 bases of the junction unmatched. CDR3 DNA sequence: TGCGCCAGCAGCGGAAACCGGGAGGCAGATACGCAGTATTTT. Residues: CASSGNREADTQYF.

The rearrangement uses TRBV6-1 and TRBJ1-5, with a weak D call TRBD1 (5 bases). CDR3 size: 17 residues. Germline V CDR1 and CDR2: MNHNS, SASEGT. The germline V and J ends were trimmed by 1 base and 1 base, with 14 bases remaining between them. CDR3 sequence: CASSEEAGPRSNQPQHF. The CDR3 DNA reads TGTGCCAGCAGTGAAGAAGCGGGACCTCGGAGCAATCAGCCCCAGCATTTT.

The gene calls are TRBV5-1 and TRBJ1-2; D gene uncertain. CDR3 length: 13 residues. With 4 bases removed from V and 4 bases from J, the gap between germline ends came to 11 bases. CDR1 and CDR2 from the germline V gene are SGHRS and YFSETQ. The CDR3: CASSLVRAYGYTF. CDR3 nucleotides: TGCGCCAGCAGCCTAGTCCGCGCCTATGGCTACACCTTC.

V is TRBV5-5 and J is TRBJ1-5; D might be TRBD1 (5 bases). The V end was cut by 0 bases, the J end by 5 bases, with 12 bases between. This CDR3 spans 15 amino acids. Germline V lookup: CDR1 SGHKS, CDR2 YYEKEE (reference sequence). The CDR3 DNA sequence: TGTGCCAGCAGCTTGGAAGGGCAGGGCCATCAGCCCCAGCATTTT. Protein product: CASSLEGQGHQPQHF.

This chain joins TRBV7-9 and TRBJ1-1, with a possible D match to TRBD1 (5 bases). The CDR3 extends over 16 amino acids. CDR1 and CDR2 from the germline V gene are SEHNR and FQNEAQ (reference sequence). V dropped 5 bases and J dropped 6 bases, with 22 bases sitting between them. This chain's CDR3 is CASSPPSGGAVAEAFF. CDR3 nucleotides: TGTGCCAGCAGCCCCCCGAGTGGAGGGGCGGTGGCTGAAGCTTTCTTT. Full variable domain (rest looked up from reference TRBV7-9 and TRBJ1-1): DTGVSQNPRHKITKRGQNVTFRCDPISEHNRLYWYRQTLGQGPEFLTYFQNEAQLEKSRLLSDRFSAERPKGSFSTLEIQRTEQGDSAMYLCASSPPSGGAVAEAFFGQGTRLTVV.

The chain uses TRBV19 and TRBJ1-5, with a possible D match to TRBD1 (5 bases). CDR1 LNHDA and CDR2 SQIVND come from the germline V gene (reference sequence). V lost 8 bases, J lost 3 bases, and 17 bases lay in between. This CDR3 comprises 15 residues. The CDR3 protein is CASANITGFNQPQHF. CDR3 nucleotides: TGTGCCAGTGCGAACATTACAGGATTCAATCAGCCCCAGCATTTT.

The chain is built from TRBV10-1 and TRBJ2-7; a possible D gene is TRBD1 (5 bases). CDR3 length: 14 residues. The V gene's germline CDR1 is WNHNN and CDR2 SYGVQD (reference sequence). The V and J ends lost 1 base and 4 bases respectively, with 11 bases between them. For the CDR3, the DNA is TGCGCCAGCAGTGAGTGGGCAGGGTTGTACGAGCAGTACTTC. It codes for CASSEWAGLYEQYF.

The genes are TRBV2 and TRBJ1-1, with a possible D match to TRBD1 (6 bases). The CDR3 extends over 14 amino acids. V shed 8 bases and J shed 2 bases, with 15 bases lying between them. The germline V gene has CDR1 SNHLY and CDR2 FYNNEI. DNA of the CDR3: TGTGCCAGCTCCATTACAGGGTTTAACACTGAAGCTTTCTTT. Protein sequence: CASSITGFNTEAFF.

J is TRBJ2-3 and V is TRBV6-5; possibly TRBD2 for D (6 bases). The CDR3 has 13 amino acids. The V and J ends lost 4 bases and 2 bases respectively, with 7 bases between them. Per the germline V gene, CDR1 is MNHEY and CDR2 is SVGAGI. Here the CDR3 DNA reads TGTGCCAGCAGTTGGACTACCACAGATACGCAGTATTTT. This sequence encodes CASSWTTTDTQYF.

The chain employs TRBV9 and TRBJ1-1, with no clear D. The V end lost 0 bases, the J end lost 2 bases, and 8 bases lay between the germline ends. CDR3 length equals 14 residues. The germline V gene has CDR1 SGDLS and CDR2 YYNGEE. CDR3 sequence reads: CASSVVVSNTEAFF. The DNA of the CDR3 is TGTGCCAGCAGCGTAGTGGTAAGCAACACTGAAGCTTTCTTT.

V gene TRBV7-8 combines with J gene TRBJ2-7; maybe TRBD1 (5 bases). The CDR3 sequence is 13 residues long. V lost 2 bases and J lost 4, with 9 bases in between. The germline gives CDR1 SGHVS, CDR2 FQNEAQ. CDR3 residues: CASSLLTAYEQYF. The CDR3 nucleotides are TGTGCCAGCAGCTTATTGACAGCGTACGAGCAGTACTTC.